What follows is one T cell receptor (beta chain) and its context. These data originate in a study of early T cells in non-severe SARS-CoV-2 infection. Germline loops: CDR1 SNHLY, CDR2 FYNNEI. The CDR3 has 15 residues. V trimming: 7 bases; J trimming: 4 bases; junction bases outside the gene matches: 9. The TCR library protocol was used to attach unique molecular identifiers. These identifiers were attached to individual cDNA molecules. TCRdb called the 5' RACE reads again in MiXCR, with one record for every CDR3 protein. The data contain about 55,000 distinct CDR3 sequences, 6.6% of them singletons. Sequencing used whole blood, obtained at baseline. The receptor was derived from an adult who was a healthcare worker with PCR-confirmed SARS-CoV-2 infection or an uninfected control (not recorded which). The chain uses TRBV2 and TRBJ2-5, with 10 bases fitting TRBD1. This chain's CDR3 is CASTRRGQGSETQYF. DNA of the CDR3: TGTGCCAGCACCCGACGGGGACAGGGGTCAGAGACCCAGTACTTC. Full variable domain (rest looked up from reference TRBV2 and TRBJ2-5): EPEVTQTPSHQVTQMGQEVILRCVPISNHLYFYWYRQILGQKVEFLVSFYNNEISEKSEIFDDQFSVERPDGSNFTLKIRSTKLEDSAMYFCASTRRGQGSETQYFGPGTRLLVL.